A selection of T cell receptor beta chains follows, all from one sample in a study of human T cells and chemical hapten exposure. TCRdb re-analysed the RACE reads in MiXCR, keeping a single row per CDR3 protein. The table has about 380,000 distinct CDR3 sequences, approximately 5.1% seen once. The sample here was whole blood, taken in connection with sensitization to the hapten diphenylcyclopropenone (DPC). Receptors originate from a woman aged 45-65 years with alopecia areata. Some clones in this sample may be carry-over from other donors' samples. The CDR3 runs from the conserved cysteine through the conserved F or W. The D gene is left open where the match is weak. Only some rows state a clone size, as once, few, many or a class for expanded clones.

size,length,D,V,J,DNA,CDR3
many,15,-,TRBV20-1,TRBJ2-5,TGCAGTGCTAGAGATCCGGGGTCGGGGGCAGAGACCCAGTACTTC,CSARDPGSGAETQYF
few,16,TRBD1,TRBV27,TRBJ2-3,TGTGCCAGCAGTCTCGCCGGGACAGGGGCCACAGATACGCAGTATTTT,CASSLAGTGATDTQYF
many,17,-,TRBV29-1,TRBJ2-6,TGCAGCGTTGAATTTCCCACCCCAGGAGCAGGGGCCAACGTCCTGACTTTC,CSVEFPTPGAGANVLTF
many,14,-,TRBV11-3,TRBJ2-1,TGTGCCAGCAGCTCAGACTCCCTAGATAATGAGCAGTTCTTC,CASSSDSLDNEQFF
many,14,-,TRBV20-1,TRBJ2-3,TGCAGTGCTAGAGTTGCGGGGGCCACAGATACGCAGTATTTT,CSARVAGATDTQYF
-,14,TRBD1,TRBV30,TRBJ1-4,TGTGCCTGGAGTTGGACAGGGCTAAATGAAAAACTGTTTTTT,CAWSWTGLNEKLFF
few,12,-,TRBV20-1,TRBJ1-2,TGCAGTCTAGCGGGCTTGGGCTATGGCTACACCTTC,CSLAGLGYGYTF
many,14,-,TRBV24-1,TRBJ2-5,TGTGCCACCAGTGATTCTTCCAGGGCCAGGGCCCAGTACTTC,CATSDSSRARAQYF
few,16,-,TRBV7-2,TRBJ1-2,TGTGCCAGCAGCTTAGGCGGTTGGGAGGGGCGCTATGGCTACACCTTC,CASSLGGWEGRYGYTF
-,17,-,TRBV5-6,TRBJ1-1,TGTGCCAGCAGTAAAGGGGGTAGGACTTCTACGGACACTGAAGCTTTCTTT,CASSKGGRTSTDTEAFF
-,15,TRBD1,TRBV2,TRBJ1-5,TGTGCCAGCAGCCCTGGGGACAGGGACAATCAGCCCCAGCATTTT,CASSPGDRDNQPQHF
many,16,TRBD2,TRBV3-1,TRBJ2-1,TGTGCCAGCAGCCAATTAGGCGGGGGGGCCTTTTCTGAGCAGTTCTTC,CASSQLGGGAFSEQFF